This TCR beta chain came from a study of control samples from healthy donors and cancer patients. The CDR3 loop spans 10 amino acids. From germline, CDR1 is MDHEN and CDR2 SYDVKM. The V end was cut by 7 bases, the J end by 9 bases, with 10 bases between. TCRdb's copy holds only in-frame clones and misses some; the assay was immunoSEQ multiplex PCR. The table shows 70,000 to 80,000 clones, with 87% occurring only once. Sequenced material: blood. The chain recombines TRBV28 with TRBJ2-7; tentatively, D is TRBD1 (6 bases). This receptor was obtained from a woman aged 45-60 years in good health. The DNA for the CDR3 is TGTGCCAGCAACAAGGGGGTGCAGTACTTC. Protein sequence: CASNKGVQYF.